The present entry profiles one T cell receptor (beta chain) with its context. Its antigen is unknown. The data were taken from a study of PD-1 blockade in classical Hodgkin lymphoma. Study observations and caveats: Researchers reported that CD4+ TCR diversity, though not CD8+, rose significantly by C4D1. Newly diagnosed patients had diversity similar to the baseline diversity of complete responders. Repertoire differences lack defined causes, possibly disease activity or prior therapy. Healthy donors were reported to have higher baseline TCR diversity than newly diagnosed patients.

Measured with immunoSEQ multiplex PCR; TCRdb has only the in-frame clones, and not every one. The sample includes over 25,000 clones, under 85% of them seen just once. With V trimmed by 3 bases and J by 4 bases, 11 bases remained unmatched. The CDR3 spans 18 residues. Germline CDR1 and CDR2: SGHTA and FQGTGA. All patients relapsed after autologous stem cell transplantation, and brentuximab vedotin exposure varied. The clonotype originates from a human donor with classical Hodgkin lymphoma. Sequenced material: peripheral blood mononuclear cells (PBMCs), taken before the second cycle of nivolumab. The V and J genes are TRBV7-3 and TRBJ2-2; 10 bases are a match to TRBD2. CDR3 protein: CASSFRGRTSGLTGELFF. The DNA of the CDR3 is TGTGCCAGCAGCTTTCGTGGGAGGACTAGCGGCCTCACCGGGGAGCTGTTTTTT.